This T cell receptor beta chain comes out of a study of PD-L1 blockade in urothelial cancer. Study as a whole: The year 2014 saw patients start atezolizumab, 1,200 mg intravenously every 3 weeks. Patients had received 0 to 3 prior chemotherapy regimens.

Trimming removed 1 base at V and 0 bases at J, with 12 bases between. The CDR3 has 16 amino acids. Germline lookup yields CDR1 SGHDT and CDR2 YYEEEE. As for time point: pretreatment peripheral blood. All patients handed over anywhere from 1 to 8 samples, pretreatment and on-treatment. Libraries were prepared by immunoSEQ multiplex PCR; TCRdb keeps only in-frame clonotypes and omits some of them. The sample yields about 76,000 clones, almost 90% seen once. The chain has TRBV5-6 and TRBJ2-3, with no clear D. The sample was PBMCs, taken around atezolizumab (anti-PD-L1) treatment. This sequence was found in a man aged 70-80 years with urothelial cancer. The CDR3 region is CASSLRLVGSTDTQYF. The CDR3, as DNA: TGTGCCAGCAGCTTGAGGCTAGTCGGGAGCACAGATACGCAGTATTTT.